Listed here are 30 T cell receptor beta chains from one sample, sequenced in a study of T cells in Graves' hyperthyroidism and ophthalmopathy. TCR beta CDR3 regions were amplified from RNA transcripts. Researchers ran a first-round RT-PCR on the TCR CDR3 using the HTBI primer set. TCRdb called the multiplex PCR reads again in MiXCR, with one record for every CDR3 protein. The data hold a few hundred thousand distinct CDR3 sequences, with roughly 13% observed a single time. Specimen: blood. These receptors were taken from a woman between 25 and 40 years old with Graves' hyperthyroidism that later progressed to Graves' ophthalmopathy.

The table lists this clonotype with many counts. This sequence joins TRBV28 and TRBJ1-1, with 8 bases that match TRBD1. The CDR3 covers 14 residues. J was trimmed by 4 bases and V by 5 bases; bases with no gene match: 6. Germline V gives CDR1 MDHEN, CDR2 SYDVKM. The CDR3 here is CASSPDRGSTEAFF. Written as DNA, the CDR3 is TGTGCCAGCAGTCCCGACAGGGGTTCCACTGAAGCTTTCTTT.

Remarks on this clonotype: This may be a read error, as it is one base from a much larger clone. This chain links TRBV9 with TRBJ2-2; 8 bases line up with TRBD1. This CDR3 contains 16 residues. Germline values: CDR1 SGDLS, CDR2 YYNGEE. The chain's CDR3 is CASTVAGGVSTGELFF. The CDR3, as DNA: TGTGCCAGCACCGTAGCAGGGGGCGTTAGCACCGGGGAGCTGTTTTTT.

This clonotype was recorded many times. The V gene is TRBV6-1, the J gene TRBJ2-5; 9 nucleotides match TRBD2. From germline, CDR1 is MNHNS and CDR2 SASEGT. The CDR3 totals 14 residues. With 5 bases clipped from V and 5 bases from J, the junction kept 6 bases outside the gene matches. CDR3 sequence (DNA): TGTGCCAGCAGTTATACGACTAGCGGCGAGACCCAGTACTTC. It translates to CASSYTTSGETQYF.

This clonotype has ten or more counts. The J gene is TRBJ2-1, the V gene TRBV10-3; 10 nucleotides agree with TRBD2. In germline, CDR1 is ENHRY, CDR2 SYGVKD. J gave up 5 bases and V 3 bases, and 10 bases lay outside the gene matches. The CDR3 runs to 17 residues. Here the CDR3 DNA reads TGTGCCATCAGTGATATTTGGGGTAGCGGGAGGAACAATGAGCAGTTCTTC. It codes for CAISDIWGSGRNNEQFF.

Details on this clonotype: The final CDR3 position lacks the conserved phenylalanine or tryptophan, pointing to a likely read error. The chain recombines TRBV28 with TRBJ2-7; D gene unclear. Germline V gives CDR1 MDHEN, CDR2 SYDVKM. Between the trimmed V and J ends, which lost 9 bases and 2 bases, there was a span of 11 bases. This CDR3 is built from 12 residues. The CDR3 DNA reads as TGTGCCAGTAATAGGGCGCCCTACGAGCAGTACTCC. Translating it yields CASNRAPYEQYS.

In its sample, this clonotype was seen many times. The chain couples TRBV2 to TRBJ2-5; TRBD1 aligns across 10 bases. J gave up 9 bases and V 9 bases, and 10 bases lay outside the gene matches. Germline lookup yields CDR1 SNHLY and CDR2 FYNNEI. The CDR3 is 13 amino acids. In nucleotides, the CDR3 is TGTGCCAGAGCGGGACAGGGGATGCGGGCCCAGTACTTC. Amino acid sequence: CARAGQGMRAQYF.

The sample holds many counts of this clonotype. The junction differs from germline at one of its ends, possibly a read error. This chain links TRBV12-3 or TRBV12-4 with TRBJ2-6; 8 bases match TRBD2. The CDR3 is 17 residues long. The CDR3 DNA sequence: TGTGCCAGCAGTATAGCGGGATATTCCTCTGGGGCCAACGTCCTGACTTTC. Translating it yields CASSIAGYSSGANVLTF.

In this sample, this clonotype turned up many times. The V call is TRBV6-1, the J call TRBJ1-5, with D hard to call. Between the trimmed V and J ends, which lost 0 bases and 7 bases, there was a span of 13 bases. Germline-derived CDR1 and CDR2 are MNHNS and SASEGT. There are 15 residues in the CDR3. In DNA, the CDR3 is TGTGCCAGCAGTGAAGCGGTGGGGTTCGACCAGCCCCAGCATTTT. Its protein is CASSEAVGFDQPQHF.

This clonotype was counted at least ten times. The chain employs TRBV28 and TRBJ1-1, with D perhaps TRBD1 (5 bases). V gave up 6 bases and J gave up 1 base, with 15 bases separating them. CDR3 length: 15 amino acids. The V gene's germline CDR1 is MDHEN and CDR2 SYDVKM. The DNA of the CDR3 is TGTGCCAGCAGATATGGGGGACTCAGGAACACTGAAGCTTTCTTT. Encoded protein: CASRYGGLRNTEAFF.

This clonotype was counted ten times or more. This chain links TRBV5-1 with TRBJ2-4; perhaps TRBD1 as D (6 bases). CDR1 SGHRS and CDR2 YFSETQ come from the germline V gene. This CDR3 has 15 residues. V was cut by 2 bases and J by 3 bases, with 12 bases left in between. The CDR3 is CASSLGDTNKNIQYF. Written as DNA, the CDR3 is TGCGCCAGCAGCTTAGGGGACACAAACAAAAACATTCAGTACTTC.

This clonotype was counted at least ten times. The rearrangement links TRBV11-2 to TRBJ2-1; TRBD2 aligns across 7 bases. Germline lookup yields CDR1 SGHAT and CDR2 FQNNGV. Trimming at V came to 0 bases and at J to 3 bases, leaving 2 bases not matched to a gene. The CDR3 has 15 amino acids. The CDR3 sequence is CASSLDWTSYNEQFF. The DNA of the CDR3 is TGTGCCAGCAGCTTAGATTGGACTAGCTACAATGAGCAGTTCTTC.

This clonotype was detected a few times. This chain links TRBV7-3 with TRBJ2-2; no clear D gene. V lost 3 bases and J lost 6, with 17 bases in between. The germline CDR1 and CDR2 sequences are SGHTA and FQGTGA. This CDR3 is built from 16 residues. CDR3 residues: CASSFSTRSDSGELFF. The CDR3 DNA reads as TGTGCCAGCAGCTTTAGTACAAGGAGCGATTCCGGGGAGCTGTTTTTT.

In its sample, this clonotype was seen many times. The chain is built from TRBV29-1 and TRBJ2-3, with a weak D call TRBD2 (6 bases). The CDR3 is 15 residues long. From germline, CDR1 is SQVTM and CDR2 ANQGSEA. V dropped 7 bases and J dropped 0 bases, with 17 bases sitting between them. The CDR3 coding sequence is TGCAGCGCCCGTAGTGCGGGACTGAGCACAGATACGCAGTATTTT. Its translation: CSARSAGLSTDTQYF.

This clonotype was counted only a few times. The chain carries TRBV9 and TRBJ2-7, with D possibly TRBD2 on 6 matching bases. The CDR3 is 14 residues long. Trimming shortened V by 3 bases and J by 4 bases, and 14 bases separated the two germline ends. Per germline, CDR1 SGDLS and CDR2 YYNGEE. The CDR3 DNA follows: TGTGCCAGCAGCGCAGGAGGGCCGGCATACGAGCAGTACTTC. Its translation: CASSAGGPAYEQYF.

Ten or more counts support this clonotype. The genes are TRBV24-1 and TRBJ2-7; no reliable D call. Trimming took 5 bases from V and 2 from J, leaving 6 bases between them. Germline assignment: CDR1 KGHDR and CDR2 SFDVKD. This CDR3 spans 12 amino acids. As DNA, the CDR3 is TGTGCCACCAGTGGTGGAACCTACGAGCAGTACTTC. This codes for CATSGGTYEQYF.

This chain links TRBV5-1 with TRBJ2-1; 9 positions match TRBD2. With 4 bases clipped from V and 6 bases from J, the junction kept 8 bases outside the gene matches. Germline V gene lookup returns CDR1 SGHRS and CDR2 YFSETQ. The CDR3 is 15 residues long. The CDR3 region is CASSPRLAGVNEQFF. CDR3 nucleotide sequence: TGCGCCAGCAGCCCGAGGTTAGCGGGAGTCAATGAGCAGTTCTTC.

There are many counts of this clonotype. The genes are TRBV19 and TRBJ1-3; D call uncertain. From germline, CDR1 is LNHDA and CDR2 SQIVND (reference sequence). The V end was cut by 4 bases, the J end by 0 bases, with 10 bases between. CDR3 length: 15 amino acids. For the CDR3, the DNA is TGTGCCAGTAGTACCCCACGGATCTCTGGAAACACCATATATTTT. Its protein product is CASSTPRISGNTIYF. Full variable domain (remainder filled in from reference TRBV19 and TRBJ1-3): DGGITQSPKYLFRKEGQNVTLSCEQNLNHDAMYWYRQDPGQGLRLIYYSQIVNDFQKGDIAEGYSVSREKKESFPLTVTSAQKNPTAFYLCASSTPRISGNTIYFGEGSWLTVV.

Sample share makes this clonotype medium-sized. The chain carries TRBV6-1 and TRBJ2-7, with D possibly being TRBD2 (5 bases). V dropped 5 bases and J dropped 1 base, with 9 bases sitting between them. The CDR3 spans 13 residues. CDR1 MNHNS and CDR2 SASEGT come from the germline V gene. CDR3 in DNA: TGTGCCAGCAGTCCTAGCCGTTCCTACGAGCAGTACTTC. Its protein product is CASSPSRSYEQYF.

At least ten counts were recorded for this clonotype. The J gene is TRBJ1-2, the V gene TRBV29-1, with a weak D call TRBD1 (5 bases). CDR3 length equals 14 residues. Germline CDR1 and CDR2: SQVTM and ANQGSEA. The V end lost 4 bases, the J end lost 3 bases, and 15 bases lay between the germline ends. The CDR3 bases are TGCAGCGTTGTGTCAAAGGGGTCGGACTATGGCTACACCTTC. It specifies CSVVSKGSDYGYTF.

This clonotype was seen ten or more times. This chain connects TRBV28 to TRBJ2-7; the D gene is possibly TRBD2 (5 bases). CDR1 and CDR2 from the germline V gene are MDHEN and SYDVKM. This CDR3 has 15 amino acids. Trimming pared 7 bases from V and 0 bases from J, leaving 16 bases between. CDR3 DNA sequence: TGTGCCAGCACGTCGGGCGGGCAGAACTCCTACGAGCAGTACTTC. Its protein product is CASTSGGQNSYEQYF.

Concerning this clonotype: Just one base apart from a much larger clone, this may be a read error. The chain joins TRBV7-2 to TRBJ2-7, with no clear D. The CDR3 extends over 15 amino acids. CDR1 is SGHTA, CDR2 FQGNSA, per germline. The CDR3 bases are TGTGCCAGCAGCTTCGATAGGCACGGAACCTACGAGCACTACTTC. It translates to CASSFDRHGTYEHYF.

This clonotype was picked up many times. V and J are TRBV12-5 and TRBJ2-2; TRBD2 might be the D (5 bases). V shed 0 bases and J shed 6 bases, with 20 bases lying between them. This CDR3 spans 18 amino acids. Germline CDR1 is LGHNT and CDR2 is FRNRAP. CDR3 DNA sequence: TGTGCTAGTGGTTTGGTACTAGGGTTCCCAGTAAGGTCCGGGGAGCTGTTTTTT. It is translated as CASGLVLGFPVRSGELFF. Using reference TRBV12-5 and TRBJ2-2 for the parts outside the CDR3, the full variable domain is DARVTQTPRHKVTEMGQEVTMRCQPILGHNTVFWYRQTMMQGLELLAYFRNRAPLDDSGMPKDRFSAEMPDATLATLKIQPSEPRDSAVYFCASGLVLGFPVRSGELFFGEGSRLTVL.

This clonotype has just a few counts. The chain carries TRBV28 and TRBJ2-7; 7 bases agree with TRBD2. The J segment lost 2 bases and the V segment lost 6 bases, leaving 10 bases of the junction unmatched. CDR1 MDHEN and CDR2 SYDVKM come from the germline V gene. This CDR3 region has 15 residues. CDR3 nucleotide sequence: TGTGCCAGCAGGGACGTGGGGGGGACCCCCTACGAGCAGTACTTC. This encodes CASRDVGGTPYEQYF. Complete variable domain (other parts from reference TRBV28 and TRBJ2-7): DVKVTQSSRYLVKRTGEKVFLECVQDMDHENMFWYRQDPGLGLRLIYFSYDVKMKEKGDIPEGYSVSREKKERFSLILESASTNQTSMYLCASRDVGGTPYEQYFGPGTRLTVT.

This clonotype was counted between two and nine times. This sequence joins TRBV28 and TRBJ1-1; D is ambiguous. The length of the CDR3 is 12 residues. V was cut by 10 bases and J by 0 bases, with 9 bases left in between. The V gene's germline CDR1 is MDHEN and CDR2 SYDVKM. CDR3 protein: CATTSLNTEAFF. CDR3 nucleotides: TGTGCCACTACAAGCTTGAACACTGAAGCTTTCTTT.

The chain employs TRBV7-2 and TRBJ1-1, with D perhaps TRBD1 (6 bases). Germline-derived CDR1 and CDR2 are SGHTA and FQGNSA. Trimming left V 5 bases short and J 0 bases short, with 16 bases between. This CDR3 has 16 amino acids. The CDR3 DNA reads TGTGCCAGCAGCGGGGGCAGGGGAAAGGTGAACACTGAAGCTTTCTTT. Translated, it gives CASSGGRGKVNTEAFF. The complete variable domain, with remaining parts taken from reference TRBV7-2 and TRBJ1-1, reads GAGVSQSPSNKVTEKGKDVELRCDPISGHTALYWYRQSLGQGLEFLIYFQGNSAPDKSGLPSDRFSAERTGGSVSTLTIQRTQQEDSAVYLCASSGGRGKVNTEAFFGQGTRLTVV.

This clonotype was counted many times. V usage is TRBV7-3 and J usage is TRBJ1-2; TRBD1 matches at 8 bases. CDR3 length: 14 amino acids. Trimming at V came to 5 bases and at J to 5 bases, leaving 7 bases not matched to a gene. Germline assignment: CDR1 SGHTA and CDR2 FQGTGA. The CDR3 sequence is CASSADRDGYGYTF. DNA of the CDR3: TGTGCCAGCAGCGCGGACAGGGACGGATATGGCTACACCTTC.

There are a few counts of this clonotype. V usage is TRBV6-1 and J usage is TRBJ2-5; possibly TRBD1 for D (6 bases). The germline V gene encodes CDR1 MNHNS and CDR2 SASEGT. V was cut by 9 bases and J by 5 bases, with 19 bases left in between. CDR3 length equals 14 residues. CDR3 sequence: CASTLNRVTETQYF. CDR3 nucleotides: TGTGCCAGTACCCTTAACAGGGTCACGGAGACCCAGTACTTC.

In its sample, this clonotype was seen many times. The chain employs TRBV15 and TRBJ2-1; 8 nucleotides align to TRBD2. In germline, CDR1 is LNHNV, CDR2 YYDKDF (reference sequence). This CDR3 contains 18 residues. Trimming at V came to 3 bases and at J to 4 bases, leaving 14 bases not matched to a gene. CDR3 coding DNA: TGTGCCACCAGCAGCCCGACTAGCGCGGGAGTCGGTTACAATGAGCAGTTCTTC. It codes for CATSSPTSAGVGYNEQFF.

In this sample, this clonotype turned up many times. The gene calls are TRBV11-1 and TRBJ2-7; D call uncertain. This CDR3 region has 14 residues. V was cut by 3 bases and J by 4 bases, with 13 bases left in between. Germline V lookup: CDR1 SGHAT, CDR2 FQDESV (reference sequence). CDR3 bases: TGTGCCAGCAGCTTGGACGTAACATCTTACGAGCAGTACTTC. Its translation: CASSLDVTSYEQYF.

This clonotype was seen repeatedly, ten times or more. The rearrangement joins TRBV13 to TRBJ2-5; tentatively, D is TRBD1 (6 bases). The length of the CDR3 is 16 residues. Trimming removed 8 bases from V and 4 bases from J, with 23 bases in between. Per germline, CDR1 PRHDT and CDR2 FYEKMQ (reference sequence). The CDR3 protein is CASRPSGQPLLETQYF. CDR3 sequence (DNA): TGTGCCAGCCGCCCCTCAGGACAGCCTCTTTTAGAGACCCAGTACTTC.